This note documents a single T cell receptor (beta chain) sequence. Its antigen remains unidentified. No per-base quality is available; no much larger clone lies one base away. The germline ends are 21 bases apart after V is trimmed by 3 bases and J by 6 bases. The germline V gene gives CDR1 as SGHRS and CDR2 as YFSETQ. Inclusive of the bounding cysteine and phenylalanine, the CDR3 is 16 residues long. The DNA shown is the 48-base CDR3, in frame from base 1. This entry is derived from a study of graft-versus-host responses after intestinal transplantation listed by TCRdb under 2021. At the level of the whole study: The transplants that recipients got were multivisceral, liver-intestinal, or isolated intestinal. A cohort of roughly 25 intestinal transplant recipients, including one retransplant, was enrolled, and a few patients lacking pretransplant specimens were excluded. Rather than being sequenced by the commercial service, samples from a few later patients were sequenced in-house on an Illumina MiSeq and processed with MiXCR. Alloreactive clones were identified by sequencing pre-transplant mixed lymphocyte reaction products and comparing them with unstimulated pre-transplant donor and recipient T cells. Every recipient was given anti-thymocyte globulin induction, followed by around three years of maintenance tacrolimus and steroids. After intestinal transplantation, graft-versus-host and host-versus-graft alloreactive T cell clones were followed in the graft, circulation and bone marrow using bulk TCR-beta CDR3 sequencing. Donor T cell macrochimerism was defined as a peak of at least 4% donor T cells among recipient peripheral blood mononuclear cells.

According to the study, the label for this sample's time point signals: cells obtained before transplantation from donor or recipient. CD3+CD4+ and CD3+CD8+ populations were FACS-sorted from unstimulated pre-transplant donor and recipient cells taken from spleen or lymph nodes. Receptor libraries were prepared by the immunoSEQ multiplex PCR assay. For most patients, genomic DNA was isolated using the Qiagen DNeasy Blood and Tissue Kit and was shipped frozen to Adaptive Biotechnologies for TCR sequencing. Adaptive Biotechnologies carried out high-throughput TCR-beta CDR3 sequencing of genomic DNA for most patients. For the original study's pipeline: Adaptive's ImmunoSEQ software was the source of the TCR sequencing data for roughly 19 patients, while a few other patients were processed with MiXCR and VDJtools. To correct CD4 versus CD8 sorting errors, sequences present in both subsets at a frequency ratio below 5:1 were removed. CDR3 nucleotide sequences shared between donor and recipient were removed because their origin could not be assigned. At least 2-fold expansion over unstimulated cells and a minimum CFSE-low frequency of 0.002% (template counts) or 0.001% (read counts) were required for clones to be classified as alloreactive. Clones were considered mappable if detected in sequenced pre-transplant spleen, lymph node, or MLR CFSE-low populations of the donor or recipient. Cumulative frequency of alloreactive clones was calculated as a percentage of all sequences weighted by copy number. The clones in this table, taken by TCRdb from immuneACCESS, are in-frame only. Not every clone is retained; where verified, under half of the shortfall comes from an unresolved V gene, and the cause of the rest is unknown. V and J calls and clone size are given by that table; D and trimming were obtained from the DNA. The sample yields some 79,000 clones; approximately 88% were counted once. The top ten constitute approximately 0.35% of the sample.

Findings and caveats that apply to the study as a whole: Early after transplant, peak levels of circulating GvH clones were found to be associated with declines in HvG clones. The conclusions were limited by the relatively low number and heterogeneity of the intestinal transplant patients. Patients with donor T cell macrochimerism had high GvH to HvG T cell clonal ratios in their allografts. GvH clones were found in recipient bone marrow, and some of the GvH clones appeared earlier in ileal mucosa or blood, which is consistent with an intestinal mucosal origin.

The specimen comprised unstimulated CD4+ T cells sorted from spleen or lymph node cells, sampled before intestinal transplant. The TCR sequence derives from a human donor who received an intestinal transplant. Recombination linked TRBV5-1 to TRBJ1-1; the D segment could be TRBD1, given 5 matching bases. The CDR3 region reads CASSWVGPRGRAEAFF. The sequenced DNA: TGCGCCAGCAGCTGGGTGGGACCGCGGGGGAGGGCTGAAGCTTTCTTT.